The clone carrying this TCR beta chain was picked up a small number of times. What it recognizes is unknown. TCRdb analysed the 5' RACE reads with MiXCR anew, one entry per CDR3 protein. The sample contains around 230,000 distinct CDR3 sequences, 9.4% of which appear only once. The CDR3 consists of 15 residues. Looked up from germline, CDR1 is MNHEY and CDR2 is SMNVEV (reference sequence). The J segment lost 3 bases and the V segment lost 8 bases, leaving 10 bases of the junction unmatched. The data belong to a study of identical twins. Study-wide points: Zero-insertion analyses were open to partial confounding by invariant MAIT and iNKT cells. Weaker excess twin sharing was observed in beta out-of-frame sequences. Out-of-frame alpha sequences shared by twins showed excess low generation probability.

Sequencing input: memory (CD45RO+) T cells sorted from blood. The rearrangement links TRBV27 to TRBJ2-1, with 7 bases identical to TRBD1. The receptor was isolated from a woman aged 18-29 years in good health. This CDR3 is CASGARQGFYNEQFF. CDR3 coding DNA: TGTGCCAGCGGCGCGAGACAGGGTTTCTACAATGAGCAGTTCTTC.